The 8 T cell receptor beta chains below come from one sample, sequenced in a study of T cell repertoires in cytomegalovirus infection. Via MiXCR, TCRdb re-called the reads, giving one row per CDR3 protein. The table shows more than 250,000 distinct CDR3 sequences, with approximately 14% occurring only once. What was sequenced was PBMCs. The receptors come from a human donor in good health (CMV status not recorded). Some clones in this sample may be carry-over from other donors' samples.

This clonotype has a count of ten or more. The genes are TRBV7-6 and TRBJ2-2, with D perhaps TRBD2 (5 bases). The V gene lost 5 bases and the J gene lost 3 bases, with 13 bases spanning the gap. From germline, CDR1 is SGHVS and CDR2 FNYEAQ. The CDR3 covers 15 residues. DNA for the CDR3: TGTGCCAGCAGCCCCTCGACGGGGTACACCGGGGAGCTGTTTTTT. Protein: CASSPSTGYTGELFF.

This chain joins TRBV20-1 and TRBJ2-5, with TRBD2 identical over 7 bases. V shed 1 base and J 2 bases; nucleotides not matched to a gene: 16. Germline lookup yields CDR1 DFQATT and CDR2 SNEGSKA (reference sequence). This CDR3 has 18 amino acids. This chain's CDR3 is CSARGGGEAGSHQETQYF. CDR3 bases: TGCAGTGCTAGAGGTGGAGGGGAAGCGGGGTCACATCAAGAGACCCAGTACTTC.

V usage is TRBV15 and J usage is TRBJ1-5; D unresolved. CDR1 is LNHNV and CDR2 is YYDKDF in the germline V gene (reference sequence). The CDR3 is made up of 14 amino acids. V lost 4 bases to trimming and J lost 3 bases, with 10 bases between them. Here the CDR3 DNA reads TGTGCCACCAGCACCCGGACCTACAATCAGCCCCAGCATTTT. Protein sequence: CATSTRTYNQPQHF. Supplemented by reference TRBV15 and TRBJ1-5, the full variable domain reads DAMVIQNPRYQVTQFGKPVTLSCSQTLNHNVMYWYQQKSSQAPKLLFHYYDKDFNNEADTPDNFQSRRPNTSFCFLDIRSPGLGDTAMYLCATSTRTYNQPQHFGDGTRLSIL.

At least ten counts were recorded for this clonotype. This chain links TRBV7-2 with TRBJ2-3, with D possibly TRBD2 on 6 matching bases. Trimming shortened V by 5 bases and J by 0 bases, and 12 bases separated the two germline ends. Per the germline V gene, CDR1 is SGHTA and CDR2 is FQGNSA. The CDR3 length is 15 residues. The CDR3 reads CASSPEGHSTDTQYF. Here the CDR3 DNA reads TGTGCCAGCAGCCCGGAGGGGCACAGCACAGATACGCAGTATTTT. The whole variable domain, filled in from reference TRBV7-2 and TRBJ2-3, reads GAGVSQSPSNKVTEKGKDVELRCDPISGHTALYWYRQSLGQGLEFLIYFQGNSAPDKSGLPSDRFSAERTGGSVSTLTIQRTQQEDSAVYLCASSPEGHSTDTQYFGPGTRLTVL.

This clonotype was recorded at least ten times. The V and J genes are TRBV9 and TRBJ1-1; a weak D match, TRBD1 (5 bases). Germline loops: CDR1 SGDLS, CDR2 YYNGEE. The CDR3 has 16 amino acids. V was clipped by 1 base and J by 1 base, with 14 bases between them. CDR3: CASSVKAGTENTEAFF. The DNA of the CDR3 is TGTGCCAGCAGCGTAAAAGCCGGGACTGAGAACACTGAAGCTTTCTTT.

This clonotype came up many times. This chain links TRBV4-1 with TRBJ1-1; D may be TRBD1 (5 bases). This CDR3 has 15 residues. Germline V gene sequence: CDR1 MGHRA, CDR2 YSYEKL. V was shortened by 1 base and J by 1 base, with 10 bases between the two germline ends. Here the CDR3 DNA reads TGCGCCAGCAGCCAAGGAAGTGGGGGGAACACTGAAGCTTTCTTT. Translating it yields CASSQGSGGNTEAFF.

V is TRBV7-2 and J is TRBJ2-1, with D maybe TRBD2 (7 bases). The CDR3 is 15 amino acids. Germline loops: CDR1 SGHTA, CDR2 FQGNSA. Trimming shortened V by 1 base and J by 9 bases, and 16 bases separated the two germline ends. The CDR3: CASSLGGGGAGEQFF. CDR3 bases: TGTGCCAGCAGCTTAGGGGGGGGGGGGGCCGGTGAGCAGTTCTTC.

The chain employs TRBV20-1 and TRBJ2-7; no reliable D call. This CDR3 is built from 16 residues. Germline V CDR1 and CDR2: DFQATT, SNEGSKA (reference sequence). V was pared by 6 bases and J by 5 bases, with 26 bases between. The CDR3 here is CSAPPASDKWPDEQYF. Here the CDR3 DNA reads TGCAGTGCCCCTCCAGCCAGCGATAAGTGGCCGGACGAGCAGTACTTC.